Reported below is one TCR beta chain. Its antigen remains unknown. These data belong to a study of the immune and genomic landscape of osteosarcoma. Study results and limitations: Productive clonality was low overall, averaging roughly 0.1, maximum 0.3.

Primary, local recurrence and metastasis osteosarcoma tumors were taken after treatment from poor-prognosis patients. Clones were sequenced by immunoSEQ multiplex PCR, and TCRdb holds only the in-frame ones, with some missing. The sample lists more than 10,000 clones, over 55% seen once, with around 19% in the top ten. CDR1 is SGHRS and CDR2 is YFSETQ in the germline V gene. V lost 3 bases and J lost 6, with 15 bases in between. The CDR3 is made up of 14 amino acids. This TCR derives from a human donor with osteosarcoma. The V and J genes are TRBV5-1 and TRBJ1-1; no clear D. The sample taken for sequencing was osteosarcoma tumor tissue from the lung. CDR3 in DNA: TGCGCCAGCAGCTCAGTGGTTCGCGCGTCTGAAGCTTTCTTT. Residues: CASSSVVRASEAFF.